This section outlines one T cell receptor (beta chain) sequence together with its context. Its antigen is not identified. Indicated time point: persistent/refractory GD, antithyroid drugs over 5 years with positive TRAb. With RNA extracted from PBMCs as input, the TCR library was made. The data derive from a study of regulatory T cells in long-lasting Graves disease. Study-level findings and limits: The number of shared public clonotypes was higher in persistent patients (around 2,700) than new patients (966).

Germline V gene lookup returns CDR1 MNHGY and CDR2 SVAAGI. The CDR3 covers 15 residues. Between the trimmed V and J ends, which lost 3 bases and 1 base, there was a span of 12 bases. In building TCR beta libraries, iRepertoire HTBI primers were used together with Arm-PCR of CDR3 regions. TCRdb independently ran MiXCR on the multiplex PCR reads; one entry per CDR3 protein. The profile shows about half a million distinct CDR3 sequences, roughly 23% of them singletons. This sequence was found in a female donor with Graves disease. This sample comprised peripheral blood mononuclear cells (PBMCs), obtained when the disease was refractory, from a patient treated with antithyroid drugs. The V gene is TRBV6-9, the J gene TRBJ1-1; D perhaps matches TRBD1 (5 bases). In DNA form, the CDR3 reads TGTGCCAGCAGTTACTCTGGGGGGGGGAACACTGAAGCTTTCTTT. Translated, it gives CASSYSGGGNTEAFF.